Below are 20 T cell receptor beta chains sequenced from a single sample in a study of response to subunit inactivated influenza vaccine. TCRdb independently ran MiXCR on the RT-PCR reads; one entry per CDR3 protein. The sample has 610,000 or so distinct CDR3 sequences, around 15% seen once. The sample was PBMCs from blood, taken about 11 days after vaccination. Every receptor here comes from a man aged 45-65 years who received an inactivated influenza vaccine.

J is TRBJ2-3 and V is TRBV7-2, with D possibly matching TRBD2 (6 bases). Germline CDR1 and CDR2: SGHTA and FQGNSA. The V end lost 0 bases, the J end lost 2 bases, and 12 bases lay between the germline ends. The CDR3 consists of 16 residues. CDR3 loop: CASSLAPRGITDTQYF. The DNA of the CDR3 is TGTGCCAGCAGCTTAGCCCCCCGGGGGATCACAGATACGCAGTATTTT.

This clonotype was detected a few times. The chain carries TRBV6-1 and TRBJ2-1, with 12 positions matching TRBD2. The junction had 7 bases not matched to a gene; V was cut back by 6 bases and J by 4 bases. The germline V gene has CDR1 MNHNS and CDR2 SASEGT. The CDR3 has 16 residues. The CDR3 spells CASSTTSGRSYNEQFF. CDR3 sequence (DNA): TGTGCCAGCAGCACTACTAGCGGGAGGTCTTACAATGAGCAGTTCTTC.

The V gene is TRBV14, the J gene TRBJ2-5; the D gene is possibly TRBD1 (7 bases). Germline assignment: CDR1 SGHDN and CDR2 FVKESK. Trimming stripped 1 base from V and 2 bases from J, with 14 bases between. The CDR3 loop spans 16 amino acids. Here the CDR3 DNA reads TGTGCCAGCAGCCAAGGCGGGACAGTGCCGCAAGAGACCCAGTACTTC. It codes for CASSQGGTVPQETQYF.

V and J are TRBV27 and TRBJ2-1; D gene uncertain. The CDR3 loop spans 16 amino acids. Trimming removed 4 bases from V and 0 bases from J, with 13 bases in between. Looked up from germline, CDR1 is MNHEY and CDR2 is SMNVEV (reference sequence). CDR3 DNA sequence: TGTGCCAGCAGTTCTTCTGACCCTTACTCCTACAATGAGCAGTTCTTC. Protein product: CASSSSDPYSYNEQFF.

This clonotype was picked up a small number of times. This chain uses TRBV10-3 with TRBJ1-2; D unresolved. Germline V gene data show CDR1 as ENHRY and CDR2 as SYGVKD. V lost 6 bases, J lost 8 bases, and 16 bases lay in between. The CDR3 is 13 amino acids. CDR3 sequence: CAIREAASGGYTF. The CDR3 nucleotides are TGTGCCATCAGGGAGGCTGCCTCGGGCGGCTACACCTTC.

This clonotype was counted a single time. The CDR3 sequence: CATSTAGNYGYTF. CDR3 DNA: TGTGCCACCAGTACGGCAGGGAACTATGGCTACACCTTC. The V gene is TRBV24-1, the J gene TRBJ1-2; perhaps TRBD1 as D (5 bases). Germline V lookup: CDR1 KGHDR, CDR2 SFDVKD. The CDR3 runs 13 residues. V was cut by 6 bases and J by 2 bases, with 9 bases left in between.

The chain joins TRBV10-2 to TRBJ1-5; no clear D. The V end lost 6 bases, the J end lost 1 base, and 13 bases lay between the germline ends. The CDR3 covers 15 residues. Germline V gene lookup returns CDR1 WSHSY and CDR2 SAAADI. The CDR3 spells CASRAEGRSNQPQHF. For the CDR3, the DNA is TGCGCCAGCAGGGCGGAGGGCAGGAGCAATCAGCCCCAGCATTTT.

This clonotype was seen a few times. The J gene is TRBJ2-1, the V gene TRBV7-9; TRBD2 might be the D (6 bases). CDR1 is SEHNR and CDR2 is FQNEAQ in the germline V gene (reference sequence). This CDR3 comprises 15 residues. The V end was cut by 4 bases, the J end by 2 bases, with 12 bases between. The CDR3 sequence: CASSSRRETYNEQFF. In DNA form, the CDR3 reads TGTGCCAGCAGCTCCCGACGGGAGACCTACAATGAGCAGTTCTTC. Full variable domain (outside the CDR3, taken from reference TRBV7-9 and TRBJ2-1): DTGVSQNPRHKITKRGQNVTFRCDPISEHNRLYWYRQTLGQGPEFLTYFQNEAQLEKSRLLSDRFSAERPKGSFSTLEIQRTEQGDSAMYLCASSSRRETYNEQFFGPGTRLTVL.

This clonotype was observed at least ten times. The gene calls are TRBV19 and TRBJ2-2, with D unresolved. The germline V and J ends were trimmed by 8 bases and 3 bases, with 7 bases remaining between them. Germline V lookup: CDR1 LNHDA, CDR2 SQIVND (reference sequence). This CDR3 is built from 12 residues. Here the CDR3 reads CASVEYTGELFF. The DNA for the CDR3 is TGTGCCAGTGTCGAGTACACCGGGGAGCTGTTTTTT. Full variable domain (rest looked up from reference TRBV19 and TRBJ2-2): DGGITQSPKYLFRKEGQNVTLSCEQNLNHDAMYWYRQDPGQGLRLIYYSQIVNDFQKGDIAEGYSVSREKKESFPLTVTSAQKNPTAFYLCASVEYTGELFFGEGSRLTVL.

A few counts support this clonotype. V usage is TRBV15 and J usage is TRBJ2-5; TRBD1 might be the D (5 bases). V was cut by 3 bases and J by 3 bases, with 8 bases left in between. The CDR3 length is 13 residues. From germline, CDR1 is LNHNV and CDR2 YYDKDF (reference sequence). The CDR3 sequence is CATSRTTEETQYF. The CDR3, as DNA: TGTGCCACCAGCAGGACGACAGAAGAGACCCAGTACTTC.

The chain joins TRBV7-9 to TRBJ2-1, with D uncertain. V was shortened by 0 bases and J by 8 bases, with 14 bases between the two germline ends. Germline CDR1 is SEHNR and CDR2 is FQNEAQ (reference sequence). The CDR3 length is 15 residues. DNA of the CDR3: TGTGCCAGCAGCTTAGCAATGGGGTCTCCCGATGAGCAGTTCTTC. It translates to CASSLAMGSPDEQFF.

The chain uses TRBV7-2 and TRBJ2-4; possibly TRBD1 or TRBD2 for D (5 bases each). In germline, CDR1 is SGHTA, CDR2 FQGNSA. V lost 1 base to trimming and J lost 6 bases, with 10 bases between them. The CDR3 totals 14 residues. The CDR3, as DNA: TGTGCCAGCAGCTTAGAACAGGCGGGAAACATTCAGTACTTC. Amino acid sequence: CASSLEQAGNIQYF.

This clonotype was seen at least ten times. The chain combines TRBV25-1 with TRBJ2-3; D is unresolved. Trimming shortened V by 11 bases and J by 3 bases, and 9 bases separated the two germline ends. This CDR3 is 11 amino acids long. Per germline, CDR1 MGHDK and CDR2 SYGVNS. The CDR3 sequence is CASALTDTQYF. CDR3 bases: TGTGCCTCAGCACTTACAGATACGCAGTATTTT.

CDR3 amino acids: CASSLYVNTEAFF. The CDR3 region has the DNA TGTGCCAGCAGTTTATATGTGAACACTGAAGCTTTCTTT. The V gene is TRBV27, the J gene TRBJ1-1; no firm D call. This CDR3 has 13 residues. V gave up 1 base and J gave up 0 bases, with 3 bases separating them. Germline V lookup: CDR1 MNHEY, CDR2 SMNVEV (reference sequence).

This clonotype has just a few counts. This chain uses TRBV4-3 with TRBJ2-7, with a tentative D call TRBD1 (6 bases). CDR3 length: 15 amino acids. V was clipped by 2 bases and J by 4 bases, with 15 bases between them. CDR1 and CDR2 from the germline V gene are LGHNA and YSLEER. Here the CDR3 reads CASSQHHRDGYEQYF. As DNA, the CDR3 is TGCGCCAGCAGCCAACATCACAGGGATGGTTACGAGCAGTACTTC.

This chain joins TRBV5-1 and TRBJ2-5, with D perhaps matching TRBD1 (5 bases). CDR3 length: 15 amino acids. Germline CDR1 is SGHRS and CDR2 is YFSETQ. With 0 bases removed from V and 5 bases from J, the gap between germline ends came to 14 bases. The CDR3 region is CASSLDRRSRETQYF. The CDR3 nucleotides read TGCGCCAGCAGCTTGGACAGGCGCTCGAGGGAGACCCAGTACTTC.

In this sample, this clonotype turned up a few times. The rearrangement joins TRBV2 to TRBJ2-3; 9 positions match TRBD1. The CDR3 is 15 residues long. V dropped 6 bases and J dropped 2; count of bases not matched to a gene: 6. Looked up from germline, CDR1 is SNHLY and CDR2 is FYNNEI. This CDR3 reads CASSENRGPTDTQYF. In DNA form, the CDR3 reads TGTGCCAGCAGCGAAAACAGGGGGCCCACAGATACGCAGTATTTT.

This clonotype was counted only a few times. The V and J genes are TRBV5-5 and TRBJ1-1; no clear D gene. The CDR3 has 12 amino acids. V lost 5 bases, J lost 11 bases, and 16 bases lay in between. In germline, CDR1 is SGHKS, CDR2 YYEKEE (reference sequence). Here the CDR3 reads CASRLDTKSAFF. In DNA form, the CDR3 reads TGTGCCAGCAGACTCGACACTAAATCGGCTTTCTTT. Combining the CDR3 with reference TRBV5-5 and TRBJ1-1 gives the whole variable domain DAGVTQSPTHLIKTRGQQVTLRCSPISGHKSVSWYQQVLGQGPQFIFQYYEKEERGRGNFPDRFSARQFPNYSSELNVNALLLGDSALYLCASRLDTKSAFFGQGTRLTVV.

The chain joins TRBV29-1 to TRBJ2-2; TRBD1 matches 9 bases. CDR1 and CDR2 from the germline V gene are SQVTM and ANQGSEA. V was pared by 6 bases and J by 6 bases, with 8 bases of the junction left unmatched. This CDR3 has 14 residues. CDR3 DNA: TGCAGCGTGGGACAGGGCTGGTACTCCGGGGAGCTGTTTTTT. Translation gives CSVGQGWYSGELFF.

This clonotype was counted only a few times. The chain employs TRBV12-3 or TRBV12-4 and TRBJ2-7, with TRBD1 as a possible D gene (5 bases). The V and J ends lost 7 bases and 6 bases respectively, with 16 bases between them. The CDR3 has 13 amino acids. CDR3 DNA sequence: TGTGCCAGCACCCTTGGGCAGGGTTTCGAGCAGTACTTC. It codes for CASTLGQGFEQYF.